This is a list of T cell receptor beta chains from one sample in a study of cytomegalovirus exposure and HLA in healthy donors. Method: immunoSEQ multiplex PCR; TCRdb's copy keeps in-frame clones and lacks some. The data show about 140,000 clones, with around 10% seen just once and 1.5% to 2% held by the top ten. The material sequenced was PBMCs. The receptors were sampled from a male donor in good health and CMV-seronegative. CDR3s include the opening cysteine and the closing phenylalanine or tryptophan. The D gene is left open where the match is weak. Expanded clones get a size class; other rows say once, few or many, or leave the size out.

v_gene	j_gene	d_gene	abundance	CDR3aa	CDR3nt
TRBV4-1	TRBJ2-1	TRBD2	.	CASSPRLAGRTSEQFF	TGCGCCAGCAGCCCGCGACTAGCGGGGCGTACGTCCGAGCAGTTCTTC
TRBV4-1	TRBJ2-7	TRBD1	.	CASSQGQGVSYEQYF	TGCGCCAGCAGCCAAGGACAGGGGGTATCCTACGAGCAGTACTTC
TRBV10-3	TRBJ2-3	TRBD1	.	CAIRQGSTDTQYF	TGTGCCATCAGACAGGGGAGCACAGATACGCAGTATTTT
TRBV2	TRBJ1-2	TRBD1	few	CASDTLLTGEDGYTF	TGTGCCAGCGATACTCTCCTGACAGGGGAGGATGGCTACACCTTC
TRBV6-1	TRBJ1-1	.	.	CASSGIGVETEAFF	TGTGCCAGCAGTGGGATAGGGGTGGAAACTGAAGCTTTCTTT
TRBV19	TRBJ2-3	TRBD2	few	CASSIGAGGTHDTQYF	TGTGCCAGTAGTATAGGGGCCGGGGGGACCCATGATACGCAGTATTTT
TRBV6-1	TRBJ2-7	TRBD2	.	CASSEEEASGSYEQYF	TGTGCCAGCAGTGAAGAGGAGGCTAGCGGGAGCTACGAGCAGTACTTC
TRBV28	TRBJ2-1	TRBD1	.	CAGGTGGSEQFF	TGTGCCGGAGGAACAGGGGGCTCGGAGCAGTTCTTC
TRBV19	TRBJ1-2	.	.	CASSIPGDYGYTF	TGTGCCAGTAGTATTCCCGGGGACTATGGCTACACCTTC
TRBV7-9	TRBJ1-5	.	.	CASSPTGSVNQPQHF	TGTGCCAGCAGCCCAACAGGGTCGGTCAATCAGCCCCAGCATTTT
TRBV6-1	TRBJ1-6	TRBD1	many	CASSWDRGDNSPLHF	TGTGCCAGCAGTTGGGACAGGGGGGATAATTCACCCCTCCACTTT
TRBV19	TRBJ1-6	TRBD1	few	CASTLTGLGSPLHF	TGTGCCAGTACCCTGACAGGGCTGGGTTCACCCCTCCACTTT
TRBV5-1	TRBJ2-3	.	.	CASSLEWGGPDTQYF	TGCGCCAGCAGCTTGGAGTGGGGCGGCCCAGATACGCAGTATTTT
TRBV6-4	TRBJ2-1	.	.	CASSDSIQRDEQFF	TGTGCCAGCAGTGACTCGATACAGAGGGATGAGCAGTTCTTC
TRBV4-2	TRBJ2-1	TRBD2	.	CASSQVLLAGVSYNEQFF	TGTGCCAGCAGCCAAGTCCTACTAGCGGGAGTGTCCTACAATGAGCAGTTCTTC
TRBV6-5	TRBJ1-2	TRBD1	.	CASSYRGTGLSGYTF	TGTGCCAGCAGTTACCGAGGGACAGGGCTCTCTGGCTACACCTTC
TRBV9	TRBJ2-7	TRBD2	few	CASSAGTSGRGEQYF	TGTGCCAGCAGCGCCGGGACTAGCGGGAGGGGGGAGCAGTACTTC
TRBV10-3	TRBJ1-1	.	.	CAISESRDGDTEAFF	TGTGCCATCAGTGAGTCACGGGATGGGGACACTGAAGCTTTCTTT
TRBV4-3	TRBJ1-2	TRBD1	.	CASSQDRGAGYTF	TGCGCCAGCAGCCAGGACAGGGGGGCTGGCTACACCTTC
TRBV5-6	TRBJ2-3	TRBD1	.	CASSLRDRGTTDTQYF	TGTGCCAGCAGCTTGCGGGACAGGGGAACGACAGATACGCAGTATTTT
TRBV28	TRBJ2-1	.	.	CASSSTGKMDNEQFF	TGTGCCAGCAGCTCCACAGGGAAGATGGACAATGAGCAGTTCTTC
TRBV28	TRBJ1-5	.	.	CASSSGQWVRPQHF	TGTGCCAGCAGTTCTGGACAGTGGGTACGGCCCCAGCATTTT
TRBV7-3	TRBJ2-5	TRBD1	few	CASRLTGGEGETQYF	TGTGCCAGCCGATTGACAGGGGGCGAAGGGGAGACCCAGTACTTC
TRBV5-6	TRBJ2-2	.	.	CASSFVTGELFF	TGTGCCAGCAGCTTTGTAACCGGGGAGCTGTTTTTT
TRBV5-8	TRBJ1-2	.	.	CASSLDRMGYTF	TGTGCCAGCAGCTTGGACAGGATGGGCTACACCTTC
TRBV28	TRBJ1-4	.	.	CASSLKDSGNEKLFF	TGTGCCAGCAGTTTGAAGGACAGTGGGAATGAAAAACTGTTTTTT
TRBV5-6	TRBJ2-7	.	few	CASSLGASLSYEQYF	TGTGCCAGCAGCTTGGGGGCCTCCCTTTCCTACGAGCAGTACTTC
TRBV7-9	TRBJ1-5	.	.	CASSLAQEPQHF	TGTGCCAGCAGCTTAGCACAAGAGCCCCAGCATTTT
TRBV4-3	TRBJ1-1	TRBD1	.	CASSRDRGRTEAFF	TGCGCCAGCAGCCGAGACAGGGGAAGGACTGAAGCTTTCTTT
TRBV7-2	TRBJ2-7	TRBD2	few	CASSPRLAGAYEQYF	TGTGCCAGCAGCCCCCGGCTAGCGGGGGCCTACGAGCAGTACTTC
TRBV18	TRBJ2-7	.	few	CASSPPGRPYEQYF	TGTGCCAGCTCACCACCCGGCAGGCCCTACGAGCAGTACTTC
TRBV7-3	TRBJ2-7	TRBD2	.	CASSLRGGSRIGYEQYF	TGTGCCAGCAGCTTAAGGGGCGGGAGCCGAATCGGGTACGAGCAGTACTTC
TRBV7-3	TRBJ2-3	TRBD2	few	CASSSPQGGSTDTQYF	TGTGCCAGCAGCTCCCCCCAGGGAGGGAGCACAGATACGCAGTATTTT
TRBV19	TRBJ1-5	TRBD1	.	CASSIRQGVQPQHF	TGTGCCAGTAGTATTCGACAGGGAGTTCAGCCCCAGCATTTT
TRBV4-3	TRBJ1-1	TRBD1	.	CASSQLGTAENTEAFF	TGCGCCAGCAGCCAACTAGGGACAGCTGAGAACACTGAAGCTTTCTTT
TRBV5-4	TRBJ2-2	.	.	CASSLGDEGDTGELFF	TGTGCCAGCAGCTTGGGAGATGAGGGGGACACCGGGGAGCTGTTTTTT
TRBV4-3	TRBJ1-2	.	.	CASSQEGGLGGYTF	TGCGCCAGCAGCCAAGAAGGGGGTTTGGGGGGCTACACCTTC
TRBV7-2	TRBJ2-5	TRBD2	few	CASSLALAGGQETQYF	TGTGCCAGCAGCTTAGCACTAGCGGGGGGGCAGGAGACCCAGTACTTC
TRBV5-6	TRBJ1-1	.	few	CASSLVPGRNTEAFF	TGTGCCAGCAGCTTGGTTCCGGGGAGGAACACTGAAGCTTTCTTT
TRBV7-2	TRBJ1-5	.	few	CASSLDTQPQHF	TGTGCCAGCAGCTTGGACACCCAGCCCCAGCATTTT
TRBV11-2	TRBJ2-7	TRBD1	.	CASSFSGQGYEQYF	TGTGCCAGCAGCTTTTCCGGACAGGGCTACGAGCAGTACTTC
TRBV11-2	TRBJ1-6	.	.	CASSLGQANSPLHF	TGTGCCAGCAGCTTAGGGCAGGCAAATTCACCCCTCCACTTT
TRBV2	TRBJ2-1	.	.	CASRAYNEQFF	TGTGCCAGCAGGGCATACAATGAGCAGTTCTTC
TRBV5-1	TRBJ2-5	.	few	CASSLMRRKTQYF	TGCGCCAGCAGCTTGATGCGGAGGAAGACCCAGTACTTC